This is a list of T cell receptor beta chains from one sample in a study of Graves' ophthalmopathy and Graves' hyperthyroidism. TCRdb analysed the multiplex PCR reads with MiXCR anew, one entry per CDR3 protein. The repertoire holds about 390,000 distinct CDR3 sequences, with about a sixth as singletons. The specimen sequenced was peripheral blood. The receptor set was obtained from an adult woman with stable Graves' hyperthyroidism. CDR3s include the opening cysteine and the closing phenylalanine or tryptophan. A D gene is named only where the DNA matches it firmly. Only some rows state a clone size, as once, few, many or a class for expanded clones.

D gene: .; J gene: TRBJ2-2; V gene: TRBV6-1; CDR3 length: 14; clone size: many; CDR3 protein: CASSARGGAGELFF; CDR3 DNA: TGTGCCAGCAGTGCCAGAGGGGGGGCCGGGGAGCTGTTTTTT
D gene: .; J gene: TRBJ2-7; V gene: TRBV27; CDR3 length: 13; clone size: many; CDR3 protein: CASRRTGELEQYF; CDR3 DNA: TGTGCCAGCAGACGCACCGGGGAGCTAGAGCAGTACTTC
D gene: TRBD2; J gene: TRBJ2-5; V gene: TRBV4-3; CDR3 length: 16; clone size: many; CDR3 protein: CASSLQGAGGQETQYF; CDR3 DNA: TGCGCCAGCAGCCTTCAAGGGGCGGGAGGGCAAGAGACCCAGTACTTC
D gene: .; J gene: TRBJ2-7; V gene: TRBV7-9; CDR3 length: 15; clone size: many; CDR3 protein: CASSQDSGYSYEQYF; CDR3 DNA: TGTGCCAGCAGCCAAGATAGCGGTTACTCCTACGAGCAGTACTTC
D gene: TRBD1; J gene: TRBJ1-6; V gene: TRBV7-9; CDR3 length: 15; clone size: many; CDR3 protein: CASSYGQGSNSPLHF; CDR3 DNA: TGTGCCAGCAGCTACGGACAGGGCTCTAATTCACCCCTCCACTTT
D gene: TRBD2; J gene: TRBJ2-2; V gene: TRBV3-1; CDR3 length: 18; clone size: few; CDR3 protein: CASSQVSSGRAMAGELFF; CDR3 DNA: TGTGCCAGCAGCCAAGTATCTAGCGGGAGGGCCATGGCCGGGGAGCTGTTTTTT
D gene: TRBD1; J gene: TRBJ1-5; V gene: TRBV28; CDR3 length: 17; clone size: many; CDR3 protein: CASSTFTGDFSNQPQHF; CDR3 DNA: TGTGCCAGCAGTACTTTTACAGGGGATTTTAGCAATCAGCCCCAGCATTTT
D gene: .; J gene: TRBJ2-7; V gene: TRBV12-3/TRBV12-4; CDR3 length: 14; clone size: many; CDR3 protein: CASTTGQKNYEQYF; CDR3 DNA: TGTGCCAGCACCACCGGACAGAAGAACTACGAGCAGTACTTC
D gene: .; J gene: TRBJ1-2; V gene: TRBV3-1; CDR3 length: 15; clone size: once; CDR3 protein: CASSQDSSRAGGYTF; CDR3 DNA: TGTGCCAGCAGCCAAGATAGCTCCAGGGCGGGCGGCTACACCTTC
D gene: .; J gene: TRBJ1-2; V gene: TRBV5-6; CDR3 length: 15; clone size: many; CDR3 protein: CASSFPGRVNYGYTF; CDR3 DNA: TGTGCCAGCAGCTTCCCCGGCAGGGTAAACTATGGCTACACCTTC
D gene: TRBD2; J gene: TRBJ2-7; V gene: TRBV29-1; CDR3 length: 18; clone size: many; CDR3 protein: CSVEGTSGERGGSYEQYF; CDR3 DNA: TGCAGCGTTGAAGGGACTAGCGGAGAAAGGGGGGGCTCCTACGAGCAGTACTTC
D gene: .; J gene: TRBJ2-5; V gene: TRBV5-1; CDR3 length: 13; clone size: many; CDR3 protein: CASSLDDLETQYF; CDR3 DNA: TGCGCCAGCAGCTTGGATGATCTAGAGACCCAGTACTTC
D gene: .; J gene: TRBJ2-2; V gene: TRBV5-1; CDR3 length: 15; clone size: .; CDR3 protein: CASSLVIRNSGDLFF; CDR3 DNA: TGCGCCAGCAGCTTGGTCATACGAAACTCCGGGGATCTGTTTTTT
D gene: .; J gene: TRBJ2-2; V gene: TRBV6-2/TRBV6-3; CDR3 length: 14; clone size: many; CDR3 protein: CASSYARNTGELFF; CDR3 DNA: TGTGCCAGCAGTTACGCCAGAAACACCGGGGAGCTGTTTTTT
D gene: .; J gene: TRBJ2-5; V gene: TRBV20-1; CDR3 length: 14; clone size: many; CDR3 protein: CSASGQGGLETQYF; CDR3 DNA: TGCAGTGCTAGTGGCCAGGGGGGCCTAGAGACCCAGTACTTC
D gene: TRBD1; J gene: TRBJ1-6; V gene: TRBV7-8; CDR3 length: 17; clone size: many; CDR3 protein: CASSSSRYRDRDSPLHF; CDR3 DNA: TGTGCCAGCAGCTCCTCTCGTTACAGGGACAGGGACTCACCCCTCCACTTT
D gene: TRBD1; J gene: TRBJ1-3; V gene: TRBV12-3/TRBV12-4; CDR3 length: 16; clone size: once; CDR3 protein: CASSLVGTGVGNTIYF; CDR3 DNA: TGTGCCAGCAGTTTAGTGGGGACAGGGGTTGGAAACACCATATATTTT
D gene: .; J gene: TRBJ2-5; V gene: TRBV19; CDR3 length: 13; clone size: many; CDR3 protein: CASSPLVEETQYF; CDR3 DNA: TGTGCCAGTAGTCCGTTAGTGGAAGAGACCCAGTACTTC
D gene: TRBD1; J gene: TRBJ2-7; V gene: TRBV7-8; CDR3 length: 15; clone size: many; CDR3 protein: CASSSRNRGIHEQYF; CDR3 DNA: TGTGCCAGCAGCTCCCGCAACAGGGGAATCCACGAGCAGTACTTC
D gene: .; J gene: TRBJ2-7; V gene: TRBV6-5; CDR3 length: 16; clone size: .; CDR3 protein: CASSYYTAQTSYEQYF; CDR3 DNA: TGTGCCAGCAGTTACTATACAGCCCAAACCTCCTACGAGCAGTACTTC
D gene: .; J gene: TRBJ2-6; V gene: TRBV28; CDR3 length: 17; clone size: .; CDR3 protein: CASSLNRLRDGANVLTF; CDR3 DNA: TGTGCCAGCAGTTTGAACCGACTCAGGGATGGGGCCAACGTCCTGACTTTC
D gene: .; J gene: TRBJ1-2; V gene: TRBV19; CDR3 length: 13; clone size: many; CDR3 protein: CATAIPADYGYTF; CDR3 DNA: TGTGCCACCGCGATTCCGGCAGACTATGGCTACACCTTC
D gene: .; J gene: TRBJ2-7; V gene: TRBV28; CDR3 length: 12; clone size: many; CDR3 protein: CASSLLVNEQYF; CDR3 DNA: TGTGCCAGCAGCCTCCTGGTCAACGAGCAGTACTTC
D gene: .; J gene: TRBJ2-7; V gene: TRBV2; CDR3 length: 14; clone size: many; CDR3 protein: CASRGQISSYEQYF; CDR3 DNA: TGTGCCAGCAGGGGCCAAATAAGCTCCTACGAGCAGTACTTC
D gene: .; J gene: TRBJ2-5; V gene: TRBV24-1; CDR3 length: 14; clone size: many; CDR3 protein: CATSDFGGGETQYF; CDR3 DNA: TGTGCCACCAGTGATTTCGGAGGTGGAGAGACCCAGTACTTC
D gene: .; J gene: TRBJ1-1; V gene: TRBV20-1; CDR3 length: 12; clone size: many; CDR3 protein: CSARAPWTEAFF; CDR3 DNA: TGCAGTGCCCGGGCCCCTTGGACTGAAGCTTTCTTT
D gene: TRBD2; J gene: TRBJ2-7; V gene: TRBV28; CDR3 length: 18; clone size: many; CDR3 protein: CASSLWVSGSIFSYEQYF; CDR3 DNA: TGTGCCAGCAGTTTATGGGTTAGCGGGAGCATTTTCTCTTACGAGCAGTACTTC
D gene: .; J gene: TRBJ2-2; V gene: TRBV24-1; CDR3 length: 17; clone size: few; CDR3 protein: CATSDRIDRSNTGELFF; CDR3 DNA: TGTGCCACCAGTGATCGGATTGACAGATCGAACACCGGGGAGCTGTTTTTT
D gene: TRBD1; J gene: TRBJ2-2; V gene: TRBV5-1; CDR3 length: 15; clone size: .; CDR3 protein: CASDRTGGNTGELFF; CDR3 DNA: TGCGCCAGCGATCGGACAGGGGGTAACACCGGGGAGCTGTTTTTT
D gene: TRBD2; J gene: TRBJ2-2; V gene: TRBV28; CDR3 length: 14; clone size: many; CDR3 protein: CASSGDYGTGELFF; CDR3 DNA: TGTGCCAGCAGTGGGGACTACGGGACCGGGGAGCTGTTTTTT
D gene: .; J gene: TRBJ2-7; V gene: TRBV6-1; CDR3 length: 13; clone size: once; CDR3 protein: CASSKPGTYEQYF; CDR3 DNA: TGTGCCAGCAGCAAGCCAGGCACCTACGAGCAGTACTTC
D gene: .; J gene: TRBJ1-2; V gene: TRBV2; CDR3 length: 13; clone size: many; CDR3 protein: CASTVGLGYGYTF; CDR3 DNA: TGTGCCAGCACCGTAGGTCTGGGGTATGGCTACACCTTC
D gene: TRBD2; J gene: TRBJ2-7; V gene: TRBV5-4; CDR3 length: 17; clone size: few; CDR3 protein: CASSFEGTSGSLDEQYF; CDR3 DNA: TGTGCCAGCAGCTTTGAAGGTACTAGCGGGAGTTTGGACGAGCAGTACTTC
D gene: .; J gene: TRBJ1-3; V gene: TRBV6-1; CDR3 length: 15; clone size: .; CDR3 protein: CASSERQLGGNTIYF; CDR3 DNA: TGTGCCAGCAGTGAAAGACAGTTGGGAGGAAACACCATATATTTT
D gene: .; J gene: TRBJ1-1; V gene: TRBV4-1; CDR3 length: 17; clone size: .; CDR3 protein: CASSQDFLRNLNTEAFF; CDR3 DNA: TGCGCCAGCAGCCAAGATTTTTTAAGAAACCTAAACACTGAAGCTTTCTTT
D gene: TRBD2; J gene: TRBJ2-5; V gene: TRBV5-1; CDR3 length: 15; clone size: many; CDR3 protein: CASSAGTSVRETQYF; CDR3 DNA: TGCGCCAGCAGCGCAGGGACTAGCGTTCGGGAGACCCAGTACTTC